The source of this TCR beta chain is a study of Tregs in tolerant kidney transplant recipients. The CDR3 consists of 13 residues. Unmatched junction bases numbered 1, after V lost 3 bases and J lost 1 base. The germline V gene has CDR1 GTSNPN and CDR2 SVGIG (reference sequence). Findings and caveats of the study: Tolerant patients' donor-specific Tregs expanded beyond overall Tregs, suggesting antigen-driven growth. For some patients, primers changed over time, blocking nucleotide-level comparison.

TCRdb's table, derived via immunoSEQ multiplex PCR, lists solely in-frame clones and lacks some. Recorded for this sample: about 30,000 clones. Comments on this clone: Its antigen is not identified. The CDR3 extends 3 residues past the end of the read, so its final part is completed from the germline J gene.

The sample in question was CD8+ T cells from blood, obtained before the transplant. The chain employs TRBV30 and TRBJ1-1; 8 bases line up with TRBD1. The TCR comes from a human donor who received a combined kidney and bone marrow transplant. CDR3 region: CAWSDRGNTEAFF. CDR3 DNA, as far as it was read: TGTGCCTGGAGCGACAGGGGGAACACTGAA.